Sequencing of this T cell receptor (beta chain) was carried out in a study of tumor-infiltrating lymphocytes in primary liver carcinoma. The table lists this clonotype with many counts. Its antigen is unidentified. Notes on the study in general: When set against blood, tumors had a significantly higher top-250-clone fraction (p = 0.039).

Starting material for RNA and DNA co-extraction consisted of about 20-33 mg of unsorted bulk tissue. The template, roughly 510 ng total RNA, yielded TCR beta cDNA made with a constant-region primer. Nested multiplex PCR, run for three rounds with slightly modified ARM-PCR, yielded TCR beta libraries. TRBV1-TRBV30 forward primers and a C-beta reverse primer were used in the first two PCR rounds, which each ran for approximately 11 cycles. TCRdb reanalysed the multiplex PCR reads using MiXCR and keeps one entry per CDR3 protein. The sample carries approximately 120,000 distinct CDR3 sequences, 64% recorded once. The CDR3 consists of 15 residues. Germline-derived CDR1 and CDR2 are MDHEN and SYDVKM. With 8 bases clipped from V and 3 bases from J, the junction kept 12 bases outside the gene matches.

The specimen was liver tumor tissue from sampling region 3. Subset meaning: tumor region T3, left-lateral pole. This receptor was obtained from a woman in her sixties with primary liver carcinoma and hepatitis B virus infection. This chain connects TRBV28 to TRBJ1-1; 7 bases are a match to TRBD1. CDR3 protein: CASPARQGGYTEAFF. The CDR3 DNA sequence: TGTGCCAGCCCTGCCCGACAGGGCGGGTACACTGAAGCTTTCTTT.